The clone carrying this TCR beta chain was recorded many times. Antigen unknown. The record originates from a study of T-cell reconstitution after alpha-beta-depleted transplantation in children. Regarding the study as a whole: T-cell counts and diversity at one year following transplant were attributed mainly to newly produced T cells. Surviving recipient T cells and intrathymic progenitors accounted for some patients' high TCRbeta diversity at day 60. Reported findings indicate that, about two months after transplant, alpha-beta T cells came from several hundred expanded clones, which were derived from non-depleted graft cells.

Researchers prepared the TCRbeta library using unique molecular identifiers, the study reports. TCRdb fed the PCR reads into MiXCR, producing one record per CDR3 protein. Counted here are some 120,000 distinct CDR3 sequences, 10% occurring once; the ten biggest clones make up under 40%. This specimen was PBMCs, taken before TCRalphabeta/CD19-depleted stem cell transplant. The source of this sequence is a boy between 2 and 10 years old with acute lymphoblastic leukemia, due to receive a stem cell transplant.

The CDR3 DNA reads TGCGCCAGCAGCTTGGTTGGCCTAGCGGGAGGCCCAGATACGCAGTATTTT. Protein sequence: CASSLVGLAGGPDTQYF. The chain carries TRBV5-1 and TRBJ2-3; 11 nucleotides match TRBD2. CDR3 size: 17 residues. The junction had 7 bases not matched to a gene; V was cut back by 0 bases and J by 4 bases. In germline, CDR1 is SGHRS, CDR2 YFSETQ.